This TCR beta chain was sequenced in a study of blood T cell repertoires in COVID-19. At the level of the study: The samples span acute and convalescent COVID-19 from the United States, Italy and Spain. PBMCs, B-cell-depleted T cells, or T cells provided the cDNA or gDNA that made up the material.

Per the germline V gene, CDR1 is LGHDT and CDR2 is YNNKEL (reference sequence). CDR3 length: 13 amino acids. Between the trimmed V and J ends, which lost 4 bases and 8 bases, there was a span of 14 bases. In the original analysis: Researchers report that nucleated cell counts were estimated from reference gene primer amplification. The repertoire was sequenced with immunoSEQ multiplex PCR; TCRdb's copy has only in-frame clones and lacks some. V, J and clone size were drawn from that table, and D and trimming were deduced from the DNA. The sample includes 250,000 to 300,000 clones, 80% to 95% of them seen just once.

This sequence was found in a woman in her thirties with COVID-19, enrolled during active disease. Sequencing used peripheral blood. The rearrangement uses TRBV3-1 (or the pseudogene TRBV3-2) and TRBJ1-2; D is unclear. The CDR3 loop is CASSRVHAEGYTF. The CDR3 bases are TGTGCCAGCAGCCGAGTACATGCGGAAGGCTACACCTTC.